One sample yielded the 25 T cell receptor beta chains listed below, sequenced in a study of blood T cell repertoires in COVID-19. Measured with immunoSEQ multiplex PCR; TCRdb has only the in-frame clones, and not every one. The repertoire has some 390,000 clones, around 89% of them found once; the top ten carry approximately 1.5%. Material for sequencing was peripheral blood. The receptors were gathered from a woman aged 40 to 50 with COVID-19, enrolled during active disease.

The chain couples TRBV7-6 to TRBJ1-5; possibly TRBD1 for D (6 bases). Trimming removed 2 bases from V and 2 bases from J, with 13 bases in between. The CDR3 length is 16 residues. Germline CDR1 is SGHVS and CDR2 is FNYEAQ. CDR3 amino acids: CASSLHRDPGNQPQHF. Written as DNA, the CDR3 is TGTGCCAGCAGCTTACACAGGGATCCCGGCAATCAGCCCCAGCATTTT. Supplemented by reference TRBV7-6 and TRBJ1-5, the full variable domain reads GAGVSQSPRYKVTKRGQDVALRCDPISGHVSLYWYRQALGQGPEFLTYFNYEAQQDKSGLPNDRFSAERPEGSISTLTIQRTEQRDSAMYRCASSLHRDPGNQPQHFGDGTRLSIL.

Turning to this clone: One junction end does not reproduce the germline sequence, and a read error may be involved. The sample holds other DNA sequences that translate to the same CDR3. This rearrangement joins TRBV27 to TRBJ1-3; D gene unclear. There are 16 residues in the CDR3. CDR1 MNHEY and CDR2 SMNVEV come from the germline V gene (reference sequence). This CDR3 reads CASSTPGPRGRNTIYF. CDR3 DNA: TGTGCTAGCAGCACCCCCGGGCCTCGGGGAAGAAACACCATATATTTT.

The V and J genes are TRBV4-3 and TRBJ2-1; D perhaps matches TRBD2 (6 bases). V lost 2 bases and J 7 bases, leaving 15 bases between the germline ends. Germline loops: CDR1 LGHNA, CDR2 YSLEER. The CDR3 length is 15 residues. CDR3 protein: CASSQTGEAGNEQFF. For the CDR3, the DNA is TGCGCCAGCAGCCAAACGGGGGAGGCAGGGAATGAGCAGTTCTTC.

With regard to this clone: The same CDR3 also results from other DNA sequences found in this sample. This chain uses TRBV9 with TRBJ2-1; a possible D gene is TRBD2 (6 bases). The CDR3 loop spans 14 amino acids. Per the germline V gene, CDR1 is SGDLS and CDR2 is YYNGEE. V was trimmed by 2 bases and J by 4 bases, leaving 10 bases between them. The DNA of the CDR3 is TGTGCCAGCAGCGTCGGGGGAGTTTACAATGAGCAGTTCTTC. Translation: CASSVGGVYNEQFF. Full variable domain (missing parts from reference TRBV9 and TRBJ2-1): DSGVTQTPKHLITATGQRVTLRCSPRSGDLSVYWYQQSLDQGLQFLIQYYNGEERAKGNILERFSAQQFPDLHSELNLSSLELGDSALYFCASSVGGVYNEQFFGPGTRLTVL.

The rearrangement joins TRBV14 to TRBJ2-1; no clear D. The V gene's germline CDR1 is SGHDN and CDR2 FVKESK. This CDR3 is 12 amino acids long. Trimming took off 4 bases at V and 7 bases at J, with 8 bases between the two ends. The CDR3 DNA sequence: TGTGCCAGCAGCCCTTATTTGAATGAGCAGTTCTTC. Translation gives CASSPYLNEQFF.

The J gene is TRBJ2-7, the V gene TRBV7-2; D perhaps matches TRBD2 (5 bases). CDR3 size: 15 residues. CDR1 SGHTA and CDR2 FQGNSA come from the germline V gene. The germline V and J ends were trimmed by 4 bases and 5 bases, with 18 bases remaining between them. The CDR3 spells CASSSKAGWANEQYF. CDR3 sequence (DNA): TGTGCCAGCAGCTCTAAGGCGGGCTGGGCGAACGAGCAGTACTTC.

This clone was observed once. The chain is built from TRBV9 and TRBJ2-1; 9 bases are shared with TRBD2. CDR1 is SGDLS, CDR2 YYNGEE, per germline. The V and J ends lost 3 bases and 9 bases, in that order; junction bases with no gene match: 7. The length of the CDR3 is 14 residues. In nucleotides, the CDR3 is TGTGCCAGCAGCGCCCCTAGCGGGGTAGGTGAGCAGTTCTTC. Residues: CASSAPSGVGEQFF.

CDR3 coding DNA: TGTGCCAGCAGTGAAGCGGGGAGACCCCTGAAGTACTTC. Its protein product is CASSEAGRPLKYF. The genes are TRBV2 and TRBJ2-7; D perhaps matches TRBD2 (5 bases). Germline CDR1 and CDR2: SNHLY and FYNNEI. V dropped 0 bases and J dropped 11 bases, with 14 bases sitting between them. The CDR3 is made up of 13 amino acids.

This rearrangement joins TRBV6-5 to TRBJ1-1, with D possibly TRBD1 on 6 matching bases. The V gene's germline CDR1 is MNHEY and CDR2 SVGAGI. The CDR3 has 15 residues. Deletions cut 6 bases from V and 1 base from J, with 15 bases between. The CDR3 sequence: CASSHQTGGNTEAFF. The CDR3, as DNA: TGTGCCAGCAGCCATCAGACAGGAGGGAACACTGAAGCTTTCTTT.

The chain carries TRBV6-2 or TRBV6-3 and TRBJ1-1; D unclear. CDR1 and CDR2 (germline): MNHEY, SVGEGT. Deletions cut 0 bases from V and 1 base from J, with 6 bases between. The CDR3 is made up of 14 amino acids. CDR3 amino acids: CASSYSRENTEAFF. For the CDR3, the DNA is TGTGCCAGCAGTTACTCGCGGGAGAACACTGAAGCTTTCTTT.

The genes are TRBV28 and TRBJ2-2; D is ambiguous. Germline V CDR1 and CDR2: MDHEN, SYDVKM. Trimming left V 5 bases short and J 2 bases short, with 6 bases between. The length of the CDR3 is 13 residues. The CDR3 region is CASSNTNTGELFF. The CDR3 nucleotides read TGTGCCAGCAGTAATACAAACACCGGGGAGCTGTTTTTT.

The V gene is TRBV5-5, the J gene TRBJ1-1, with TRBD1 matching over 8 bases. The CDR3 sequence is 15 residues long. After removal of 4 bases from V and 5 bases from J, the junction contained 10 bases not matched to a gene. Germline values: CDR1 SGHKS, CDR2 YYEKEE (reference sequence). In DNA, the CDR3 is TGTGCCAGCAGCCTGGGGACAGGCGGGAATACTGAAGCTTTCTTT. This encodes CASSLGTGGNTEAFF.

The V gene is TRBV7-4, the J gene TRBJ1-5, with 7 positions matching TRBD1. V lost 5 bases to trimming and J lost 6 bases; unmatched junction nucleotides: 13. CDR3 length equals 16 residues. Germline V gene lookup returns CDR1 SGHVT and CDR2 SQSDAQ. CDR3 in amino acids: CASSLGRQGRIQPQHF. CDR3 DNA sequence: TGTGCCAGCAGCCTGGGGCGACAGGGACGGATTCAGCCCCAGCATTTT. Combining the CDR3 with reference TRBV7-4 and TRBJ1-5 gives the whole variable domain GAGVSQSPRYKVAKRGRDVALRCDSISGHVTLYWYRQTLGQGSEVLTYSQSDAQRDKSGRPSGRFSAERPERSVSTLKIQRTEQGDSAVYLCASSLGRQGRIQPQHFGDGTRLSIL.

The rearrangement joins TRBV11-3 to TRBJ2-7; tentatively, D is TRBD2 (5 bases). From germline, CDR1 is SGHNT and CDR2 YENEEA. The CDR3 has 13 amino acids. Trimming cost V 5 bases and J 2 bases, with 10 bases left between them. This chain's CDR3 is CASSPDGTYEQYF. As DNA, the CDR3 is TGTGCCAGCAGCCCGGACGGGACCTACGAGCAGTACTTC.

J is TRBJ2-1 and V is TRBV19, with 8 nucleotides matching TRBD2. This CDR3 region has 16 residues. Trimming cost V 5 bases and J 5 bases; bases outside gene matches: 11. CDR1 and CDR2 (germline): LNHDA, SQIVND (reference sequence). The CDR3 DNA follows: TGTGCCAGTAGTGGATTAAGCGGGAGCGCCCACAATGAGCAGTTCTTC. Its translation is CASSGLSGSAHNEQFF.

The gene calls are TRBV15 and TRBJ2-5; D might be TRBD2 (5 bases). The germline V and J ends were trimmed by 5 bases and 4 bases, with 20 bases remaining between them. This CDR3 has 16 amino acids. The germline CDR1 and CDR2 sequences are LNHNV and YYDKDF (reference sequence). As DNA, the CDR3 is TGTGCCACCAGCCCTAGGGAGTTGGGGAATCTAGAGACCCAGTACTTC. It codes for CATSPRELGNLETQYF.

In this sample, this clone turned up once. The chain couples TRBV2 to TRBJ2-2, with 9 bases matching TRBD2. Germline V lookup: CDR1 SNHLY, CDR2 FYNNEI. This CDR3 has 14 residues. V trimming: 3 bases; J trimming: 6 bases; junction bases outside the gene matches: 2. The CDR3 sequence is CASSDLAGSGELFF. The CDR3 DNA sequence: TGTGCCAGCAGTGACCTAGCGGGATCCGGGGAGCTGTTTTTT.

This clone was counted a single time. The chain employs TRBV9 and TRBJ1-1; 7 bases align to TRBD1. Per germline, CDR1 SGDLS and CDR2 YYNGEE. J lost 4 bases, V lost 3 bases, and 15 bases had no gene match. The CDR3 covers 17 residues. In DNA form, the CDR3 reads TGTGCCAGCAGCGCAATCTCGACAGGGCTCGTACCCACTGAAGCTTTCTTT. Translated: CASSAISTGLVPTEAFF.

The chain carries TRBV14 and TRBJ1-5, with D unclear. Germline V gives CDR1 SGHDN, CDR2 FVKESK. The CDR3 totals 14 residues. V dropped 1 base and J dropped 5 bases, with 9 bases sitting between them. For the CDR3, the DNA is TGTGCCAGCAGCCAAGGTGCGCGAGATCAGCCCCAGCATTTT. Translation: CASSQGARDQPQHF.

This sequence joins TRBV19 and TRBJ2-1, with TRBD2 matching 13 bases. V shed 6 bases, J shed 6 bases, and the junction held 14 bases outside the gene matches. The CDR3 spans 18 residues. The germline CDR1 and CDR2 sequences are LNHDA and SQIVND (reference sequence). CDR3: CASRQLAGGPIGTNEQFF. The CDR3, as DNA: TGTGCCAGTAGGCAACTAGCGGGAGGGCCTATTGGGACCAATGAGCAGTTCTTC.

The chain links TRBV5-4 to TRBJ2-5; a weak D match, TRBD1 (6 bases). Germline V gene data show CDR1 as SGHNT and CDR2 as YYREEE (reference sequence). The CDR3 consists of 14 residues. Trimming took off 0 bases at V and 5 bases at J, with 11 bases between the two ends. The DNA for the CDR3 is TGTGCCAGCAGCTTGGCTGGACAGAGGGAGACCCAGTACTTC. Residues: CASSLAGQRETQYF. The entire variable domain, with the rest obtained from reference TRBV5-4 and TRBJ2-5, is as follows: ETGVTQSPTHLIKTRGQQVTLRCSSQSGHNTVSWYQQALGQGPQFIFQYYREEENGRGNFPPRFSGLQFPNYSSELNVNALELDDSALYLCASSLAGQRETQYFGPGTRLLVL.

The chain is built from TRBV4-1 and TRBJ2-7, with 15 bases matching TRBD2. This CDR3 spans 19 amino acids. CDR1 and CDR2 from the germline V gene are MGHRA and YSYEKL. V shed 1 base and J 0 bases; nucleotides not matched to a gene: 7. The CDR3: CASSQVLGLAGGISYEQYF. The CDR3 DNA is TGCGCCAGCAGCCAAGTCCTGGGACTAGCGGGGGGAATCTCCTACGAGCAGTACTTC.

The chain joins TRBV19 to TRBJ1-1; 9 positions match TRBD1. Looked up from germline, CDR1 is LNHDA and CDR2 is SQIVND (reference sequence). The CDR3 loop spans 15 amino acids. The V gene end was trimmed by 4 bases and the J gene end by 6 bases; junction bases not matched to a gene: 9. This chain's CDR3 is CASSTGDRARPEAFF. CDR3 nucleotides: TGTGCCAGTAGTACGGGGGACAGGGCGCGCCCTGAAGCTTTCTTT. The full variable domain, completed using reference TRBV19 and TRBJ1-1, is DGGITQSPKYLFRKEGQNVTLSCEQNLNHDAMYWYRQDPGQGLRLIYYSQIVNDFQKGDIAEGYSVSREKKESFPLTVTSAQKNPTAFYLCASSTGDRARPEAFFGQGTRLTVV.

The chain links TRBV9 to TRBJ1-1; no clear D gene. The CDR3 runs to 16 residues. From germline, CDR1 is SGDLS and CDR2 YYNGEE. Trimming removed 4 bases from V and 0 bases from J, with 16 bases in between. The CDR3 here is CASSTHPGGLNTEAFF. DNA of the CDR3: TGTGCCAGCAGCACTCATCCGGGAGGACTGAACACTGAAGCTTTCTTT.

The CDR3 sequence: CASSYTKGHGQNSNQPQHF. CDR3 DNA: TGTGCCAGCAGTTACACCAAGGGCCATGGACAGAATAGCAATCAGCCCCAGCATTTT. The chain is built from TRBV6-2 or TRBV6-3 and TRBJ1-5; perhaps TRBD1 as D (6 bases). V lost 2 bases to trimming and J lost 0 bases, with 20 bases between them. The CDR3 loop spans 19 amino acids. The germline CDR1 and CDR2 sequences are MNHEY and SVGEGT.